This note documents a single T cell receptor beta chain sequence. The data stem from a study of blood T cell repertoires in COVID-19. The CDR3 extends over 16 amino acids. The germline V gene has CDR1 MNHEY and CDR2 SVGAGI. J lost 5 bases, V lost 0 bases, and 7 bases had no gene match. Sequencing was performed with immunoSEQ multiplex PCR; in TCRdb, only in-frame clones are kept and a portion is missing. The sample consists of around 170,000 clones, 84% of them appearing once. The chain combines TRBV6-5 with TRBJ2-5; 9 bases align to TRBD2. Sequencing was carried out using peripheral blood. The TCR originated in a man aged 25 to 40 with active or convalescent COVID-19. The DNA of the CDR3 is TGTGCCAGCAGTTACTCCCAAGCGGGGGGAGAGGAGACCCAGTACTTC. It translates to CASSYSQAGGEETQYF.